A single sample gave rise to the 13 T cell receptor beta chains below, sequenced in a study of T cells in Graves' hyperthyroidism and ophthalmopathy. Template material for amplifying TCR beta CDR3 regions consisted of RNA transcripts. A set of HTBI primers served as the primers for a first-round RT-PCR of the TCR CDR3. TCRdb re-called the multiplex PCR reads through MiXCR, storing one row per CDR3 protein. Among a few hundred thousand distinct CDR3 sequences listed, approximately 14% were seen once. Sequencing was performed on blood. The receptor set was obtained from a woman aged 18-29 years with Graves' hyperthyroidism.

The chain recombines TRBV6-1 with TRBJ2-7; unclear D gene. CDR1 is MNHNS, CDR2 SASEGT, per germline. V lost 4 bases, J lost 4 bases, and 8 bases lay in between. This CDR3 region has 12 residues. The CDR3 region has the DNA TGTGCCAGCAGTGTGGCACTTTACGAGCAGTACTTC. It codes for CASSVALYEQYF.

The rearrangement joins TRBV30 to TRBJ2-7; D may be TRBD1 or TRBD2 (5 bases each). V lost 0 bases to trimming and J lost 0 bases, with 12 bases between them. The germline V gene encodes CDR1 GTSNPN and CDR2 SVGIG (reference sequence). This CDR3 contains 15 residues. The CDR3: CAWSVRGAVSYEQYF. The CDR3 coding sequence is TGTGCCTGGAGTGTAAGAGGGGCCGTCTCCTACGAGCAGTACTTC.

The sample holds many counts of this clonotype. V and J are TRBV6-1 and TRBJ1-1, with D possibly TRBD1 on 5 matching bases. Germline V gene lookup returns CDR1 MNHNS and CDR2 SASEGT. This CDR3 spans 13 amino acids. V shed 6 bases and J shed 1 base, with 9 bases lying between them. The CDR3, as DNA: TGTGCCAGCAGGACGACAGAGAACACTGAAGCTTTCTTT. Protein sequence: CASRTTENTEAFF.

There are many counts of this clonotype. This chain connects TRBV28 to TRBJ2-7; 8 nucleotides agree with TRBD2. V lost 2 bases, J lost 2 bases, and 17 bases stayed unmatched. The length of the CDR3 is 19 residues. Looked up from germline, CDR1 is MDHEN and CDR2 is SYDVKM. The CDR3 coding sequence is TGTGCCAGCAGTTTAGTAGGAAATAGCGGGACTGAAGTTGCCTACGAGCAGTACTTC. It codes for CASSLVGNSGTEVAYEQYF.

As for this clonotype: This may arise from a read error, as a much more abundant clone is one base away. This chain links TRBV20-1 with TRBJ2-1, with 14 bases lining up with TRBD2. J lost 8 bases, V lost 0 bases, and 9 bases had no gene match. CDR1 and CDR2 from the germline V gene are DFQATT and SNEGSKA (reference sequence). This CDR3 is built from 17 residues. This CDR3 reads CSAREPWTSGGFDEQFF. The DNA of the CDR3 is TGCAGTGCTAGAGAGCCCTGGACTAGCGGGGGGTTCGATGAGCAGTTCTTC.

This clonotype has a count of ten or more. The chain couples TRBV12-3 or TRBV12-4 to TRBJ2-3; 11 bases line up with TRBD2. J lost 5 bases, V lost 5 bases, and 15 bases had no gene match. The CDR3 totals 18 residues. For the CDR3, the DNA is TGTGCCAGCAGTGTATCCCCCGTACTAGCGGGAGTCGGAGATACGCAGTATTTT. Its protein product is CASSVSPVLAGVGDTQYF.

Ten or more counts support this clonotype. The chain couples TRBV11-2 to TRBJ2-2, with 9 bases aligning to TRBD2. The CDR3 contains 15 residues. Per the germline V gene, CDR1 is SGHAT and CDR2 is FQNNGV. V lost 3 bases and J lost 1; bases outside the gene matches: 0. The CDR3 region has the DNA TGTGCCAGCAGCTTTAGCGGGAGGAACACCGGGGAGCTGTTTTTT. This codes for CASSFSGRNTGELFF.

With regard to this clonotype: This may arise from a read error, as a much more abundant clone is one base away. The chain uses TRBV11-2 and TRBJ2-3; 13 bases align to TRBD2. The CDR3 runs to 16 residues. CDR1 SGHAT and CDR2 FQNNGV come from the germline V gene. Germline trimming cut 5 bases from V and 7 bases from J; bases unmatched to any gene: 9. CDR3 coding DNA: TGTGCCAGCAGCGTGGGGACTAGCGGGATCGTAAATACGCAGTATTTT. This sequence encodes CASSVGTSGIVNTQYF.

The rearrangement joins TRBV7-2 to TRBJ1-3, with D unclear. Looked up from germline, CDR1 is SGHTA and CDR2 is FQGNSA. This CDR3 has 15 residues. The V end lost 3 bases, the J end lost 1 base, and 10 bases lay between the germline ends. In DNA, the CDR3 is TGTGCCAGCAGCTTGCCCTTAGGTTCTGGAAACACCATATATTTT. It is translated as CASSLPLGSGNTIYF. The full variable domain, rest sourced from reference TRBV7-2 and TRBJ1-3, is GAGVSQSPSNKVTEKGKDVELRCDPISGHTALYWYRQSLGQGLEFLIYFQGNSAPDKSGLPSDRFSAERTGGSVSTLTIQRTQQEDSAVYLCASSLPLGSGNTIYFGEGSWLTVV.

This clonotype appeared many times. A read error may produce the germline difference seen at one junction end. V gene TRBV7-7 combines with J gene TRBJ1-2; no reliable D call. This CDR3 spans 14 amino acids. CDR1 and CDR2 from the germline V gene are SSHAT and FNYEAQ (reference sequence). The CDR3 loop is CASSLERAGYGYTF. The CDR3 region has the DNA TGTGCTAGCAGCTTAGAGAGGGCTGGGTATGGCTACACCTTC. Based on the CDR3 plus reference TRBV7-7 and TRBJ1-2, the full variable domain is GAGVSQSPRYKVTKRGQDVTLRCDPISSHATLYWYQQALGQGPEFLTYFNYEAQPDKSGLPSDRFSAERPEGSISTLTIQRTEQRDSAMYRCASSLERAGYGYTFGSGTRLTVV.

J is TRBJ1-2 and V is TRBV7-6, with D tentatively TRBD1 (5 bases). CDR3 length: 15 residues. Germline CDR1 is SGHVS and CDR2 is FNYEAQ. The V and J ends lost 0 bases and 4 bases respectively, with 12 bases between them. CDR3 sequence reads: CASSLAGGAFYGYTF. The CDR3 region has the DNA TGTGCCAGCAGCTTAGCAGGAGGGGCCTTCTATGGCTACACCTTC.

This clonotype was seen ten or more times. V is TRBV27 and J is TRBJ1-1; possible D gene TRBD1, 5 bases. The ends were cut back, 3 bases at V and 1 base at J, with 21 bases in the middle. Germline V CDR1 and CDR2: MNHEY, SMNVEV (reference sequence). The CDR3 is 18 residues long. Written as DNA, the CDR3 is TGTGCCAGCAGTTTCCTGCCCGAGGGGTATAGAGGGAACACTGAAGCTTTCTTT. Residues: CASSFLPEGYRGNTEAFF.

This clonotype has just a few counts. The CDR3 loop is CASSPLTGKNTEAFF. The DNA for the CDR3 is TGTGCCAGCAGCCCGCTGACAGGGAAGAACACTGAAGCTTTCTTT. The rearrangement links TRBV6-1 to TRBJ1-1, with 7 bases lining up with TRBD1. CDR1 is MNHNS, CDR2 SASEGT, per germline. The CDR3 extends over 15 amino acids. Germline trimming cut 6 bases from V and 1 base from J; bases unmatched to any gene: 8.